The 32 T cell receptor beta chains below were found in one sample sequenced in a study of tumor and adjacent non-tumor tissue in lung cancer. RNA was extracted from bulk tissue without any cell sorting. Distant lung tissue was collected more than 3 cm away from the tumor edge. The library came from three nested PCR rounds adapted from ARM-PCR protocols. A single record per CDR3 protein comes from TCRdb applying MiXCR to the multiplex PCR reads. The sample carries some 95,000 distinct CDR3 sequences, 75% to 85% recorded once. The sequenced sample was distant non-tumor lung tissue. The receptors originated from a man between 60 and 75 years old with small cell lung cancer.

This clonotype was recorded once. This likely comes from a read error, as the CDR3 has no conserved phenylalanine or tryptophan at its end. The V call is TRBV29-1, the J call TRBJ2-7; D remains unclear. Germline V lookup: CDR1 SQVTM, CDR2 ANQGSEA. The CDR3 extends over 12 amino acids. V lost 6 bases and J 1 base, leaving 10 bases between the germline ends. The CDR3 bases are TGCAGCGTGGACCCTTATTCCTACGAGCAGTACTAC. Translating it yields CSVDPYSYEQYY.

Comment on this clonotype: Given the absence of the conserved phenylalanine or tryptophan at the CDR3 end, a read error is likely. V gene TRBV10-3 combines with J gene TRBJ2-3; the D is unclear. Between the trimmed V and J ends, which lost 7 bases and 4 bases, there was a span of 9 bases. The CDR3 contains 12 residues. The germline V gene encodes CDR1 ENHRY and CDR2 SYGVKD. The DNA for the CDR3 is TGTGCCATCATAGCTACCTCAGATACGCAGTATTAT. It encodes CAIIATSDTQYY.

The V and J genes are TRBV15 and TRBJ2-4, with 10 bases fitting TRBD1. CDR1 is LNHNV and CDR2 is YYDKDF in the germline V gene (reference sequence). Trimming cost V 4 bases and J 1 base; bases outside gene matches: 10. This CDR3 has 18 amino acids. The CDR3 nucleotides are TGTGCCACCAGCAACCGCGGACAGGGGGAATGGGCCAAAAACATTCAGTACTTC. This translates into CATSNRGQGEWAKNIQYF.

On this clonotype: Given the absence of the conserved phenylalanine or tryptophan at the CDR3 end, a read error is likely. The rearrangement uses TRBV11-2 and TRBJ2-4; maybe TRBD2 (6 bases). This CDR3 is 13 amino acids long. From germline, CDR1 is SGHAT and CDR2 FQNNGV. CDR3 protein: CARSLEAAGIQYL. The CDR3 DNA follows: TGTGCCCGCAGCTTAGAGGCAGCGGGCATTCAGTACTTA.

This clonotype has at least ten counts. The chain couples TRBV10-3 to TRBJ2-1; D perhaps matches TRBD2 (5 bases). This CDR3 contains 16 residues. The germline V gene encodes CDR1 ENHRY and CDR2 SYGVKD. The V end was cut by 5 bases, the J end by 3 bases, with 17 bases between. CDR3 loop: CAISPHGLGNYNEQFF. The CDR3 DNA reads as TGTGCCATCAGTCCTCATGGCCTCGGGAACTACAATGAGCAGTTCTTC.

This clonotype occurred many times. The chain couples TRBV5-5 to TRBJ1-2; the D gene is possibly TRBD1 (6 bases). CDR1 and CDR2 from the germline V gene are SGHKS and YYEKEE (reference sequence). Trimming removed 1 base at V and 2 bases at J, with 12 bases between. There are 15 residues in the CDR3. For the CDR3, the DNA is TGTGCCAGCAGCTTGAGGCAGGGGATGAACTATGGCTACACCTTC. As protein: CASSLRQGMNYGYTF.

The count of this clonotype is one. Given a much more abundant clone one base away, this may be a read error. The chain carries TRBV5-1 and TRBJ2-1; D is perhaps TRBD2 (6 bases). The germline V gene encodes CDR1 SGHRS and CDR2 YFSETQ. The CDR3 extends over 14 amino acids. CDR3 amino acids: CANSGPQGTDEQFF. In DNA, the CDR3 is TGCGCCAACAGCGGGCCCCAGGGTACGGATGAGCAGTTCTTC.

CDR3 region: CASSLEPDTNYGYTF. CDR3 bases: TGTGCCAGCAGCTTAGAGCCAGATACTAACTATGGCTACACCTTC. This chain connects TRBV7-9 to TRBJ1-2; D uncertain. V lost 1 base and J lost 0, with 9 bases in between. The CDR3 spans 15 residues. The germline V gene encodes CDR1 SEHNR and CDR2 FQNEAQ (reference sequence).

This clonotype was counted a few times. The CDR3 loop is CSVEKGYNEQFF. CDR3 nucleotides: TGCAGCGTTGAGAAAGGCTACAATGAGCAGTTCTTC. This chain connects TRBV29-1 to TRBJ2-1, with D unclear. This CDR3 has 12 residues. V was shortened by 3 bases and J by 3 bases, with 6 bases between the two germline ends. Germline V CDR1 and CDR2: SQVTM, ANQGSEA.

Points on this clonotype: A junction end diverges from the germline sequence, so it may reflect a read error. This sequence joins TRBV5-1 and TRBJ1-1; D not resolved. Germline V CDR1 and CDR2: SGHRS, YFSETQ. The CDR3 is 15 residues long. CDR3 loop: CANSLGMGFGIEAFF. CDR3 DNA sequence: TGCGCCAACAGCTTGGGGATGGGGTTCGGCATTGAAGCTTTCTTT.

There are a few counts of this clonotype. No conserved phenylalanine or tryptophan is present at the end of the CDR3, so a read error is the likely explanation. This rearrangement joins TRBV6-1 to TRBJ1-1; the D is unclear. This CDR3 spans 12 amino acids. Germline V gene lookup returns CDR1 MNHNS and CDR2 SASEGT. V was pared by 7 bases and J by 4 bases, with 10 bases between. Written as DNA, the CDR3 is TGTGCCAGCATGCCATCGATCACTGAAGCTTTCATT. It translates to CASMPSITEAFI.

In the case of this clonotype: It may be a read error: a sequence one base away is much more abundant. The CDR3 end shows no conserved phenylalanine or tryptophan, and so a read error is likely. The chain links TRBV20-1 to TRBJ2-7; D ambiguous. Trimming took 5 bases from V and 0 from J, leaving 8 bases between them. CDR3 length equals 12 residues. Germline CDR1 and CDR2: DFQATT and SNEGSKA (reference sequence). The CDR3 sequence: CSAVLSSYEQYS. The CDR3, as DNA: TGCAGTGCTGTGTTGAGCTCCTACGAGCAGTACTCC.

Notes on this clonotype: This may stem from a read error, because a much larger clone lies one nucleotide away. V and J are TRBV7-9 and TRBJ2-3, with TRBD2 matching over 7 bases. The CDR3 consists of 17 residues. Trimming at V came to 5 bases and at J to 6 bases, leaving 17 bases not matched to a gene. Germline assignment: CDR1 SEHNR and CDR2 FQNEAQ (reference sequence). The CDR3 protein is CASSPGPTCGSSDTQYF. The CDR3 bases are TGTGCCAGCAGCCCGGGACCGACTTGCGGGAGTTCTGATACGCAGTATTTT.

As regards this clonotype: A much larger clone differs by one base, so this may be a read error. The chain recombines TRBV20-1 with TRBJ2-1; TRBD2 matches 7 bases. Germline V gives CDR1 DFQATT, CDR2 SNEGSKA (reference sequence). Germline trimming cut 6 bases from V and 1 base from J; bases unmatched to any gene: 9. The CDR3 extends over 15 amino acids. The CDR3 DNA is TGCAGTGCATCGAGCGGGATATCGTCCTACAATGAGCAGTTCTTC. This codes for CSASSGISSYNEQFF.

A few counts support this clonotype. The rearrangement joins TRBV11-2 to TRBJ1-1; a possible D gene is TRBD1 (5 bases). Trimming took 6 bases from V and 1 from J, leaving 15 bases between them. The CDR3 runs 15 residues. Looked up from germline, CDR1 is SGHAT and CDR2 is FQNNGV. The CDR3 loop is CASRPWGGRNTEAFF. The CDR3 DNA reads TGTGCCAGCAGGCCCTGGGGGGGGAGGAACACTGAAGCTTTCTTT.

The genes are TRBV5-1 and TRBJ1-1; D unresolved. V was pared by 4 bases and J by 1 base, with 11 bases between. The germline V gene has CDR1 SGHRS and CDR2 YFSETQ. This CDR3 has 14 residues. The CDR3 protein is CASSPLGRNTEAFF. In DNA form, the CDR3 reads TGCGCCAGCAGCCCGCTCGGCAGGAACACTGAAGCTTTCTTT.

The chain couples TRBV12-3 or TRBV12-4 to TRBJ2-7, with 8 bases lining up with TRBD1. V was clipped by 10 bases and J by 8 bases; unmatched bases: 16. The CDR3 runs to 14 residues. This chain's CDR3 is CANSTSRTGLKQYF. CDR3 nucleotide sequence: TGTGCCAACAGCACCTCCCGGACAGGGCTGAAGCAGTACTTC.

This clonotype was found a few times. As the CDR3 is not closed by the conserved phenylalanine or tryptophan, this likely results from a read error. V is TRBV30 and J is TRBJ2-4, with D possibly matching TRBD2 (5 bases). This CDR3 region has 15 residues. Looked up from germline, CDR1 is GTSNPN and CDR2 is SVGIG (reference sequence). The CDR3 DNA reads TGTGCCTGGAGTACGGCGGGCTTAGCCAACAACATTCAGTACCTC. Its translation is CAWSTAGLANNIQYL.

Concerning this clonotype itself: Since no conserved phenylalanine or tryptophan closes the CDR3, a read error is the likely cause. The chain joins TRBV20-1 to TRBJ2-1, with a tentative D call TRBD2 (5 bases). The CDR3 has 13 amino acids. The germline gives CDR1 DFQATT, CDR2 SNEGSKA (reference sequence). The CDR3 spells CSTRGPVQNEQFV. CDR3 sequence (DNA): TGCAGTACTAGAGGACCAGTACAGAATGAGCAGTTCGTC.

A word on this clonotype: At one of its ends the junction is not consistent with the germline gene, which may arise from a read error. V usage is TRBV4-1 and J usage is TRBJ2-2; 8 bases are a match to TRBD2. Looked up from germline, CDR1 is MGHRA and CDR2 is YSYEKL. This CDR3 comprises 17 residues. The CDR3 loop is CTSSHPATGGVDGELFF. CDR3 nucleotide sequence: TGCACCAGCAGCCACCCCGCCACGGGGGGGGTCGACGGGGAGCTGTTTTTT.

This clonotype has a handful of counts. The gene calls are TRBV5-1 and TRBJ2-5; 7 positions agree with TRBD2. The CDR3 is made up of 14 amino acids. V dropped 0 bases and J dropped 5; count of bases not matched to a gene: 4. CDR1 SGHRS and CDR2 YFSETQ come from the germline V gene. CDR3 nucleotide sequence: TGCGCCAGCAGCTTGGGCCCGCGGGGGGAGACCCAGTACTTC. Protein sequence: CASSLGPRGETQYF.

Comments on this clonotype: A clone one base away is much larger, so this may be a read error. This chain uses TRBV28 with TRBJ1-2; 11 nucleotides align to TRBD1. The germline V gene encodes CDR1 MDHEN and CDR2 SYDVKM. The CDR3 consists of 16 residues. DNA for the CDR3: TGTGTCAGCAGTCAACCGGGACAGGGGGGTAACTATGGCTACACCTTC. It encodes CVSSQPGQGGNYGYTF.

This clonotype has more than one count but fewer than ten. At one boundary the junction diverges from the germline segment, which might be a read error. The rearrangement links TRBV5-1 to TRBJ2-6; D may be TRBD1 or TRBD2 (5 bases each). CDR3 length: 14 residues. The germline CDR1 and CDR2 sequences are SGHRS and YFSETQ. The CDR3 DNA is TGCGCCAGCAGGACTACGCTCGGGGCCAGCGTCCTGACTTTC. As protein: CASRTTLGASVLTF.

At least ten counts were recorded for this clonotype. The CDR3 bases are TGTGCCTTAACACTGGTATGGGCTGAAGCTTTCTTT. Its translation: CALTLVWAEAFF. The V and J genes are TRBV30 and TRBJ1-1, with unresolved D. Per the germline V gene, CDR1 is GTSNPN and CDR2 is SVGIG (reference sequence). The CDR3 totals 12 residues. V gave up 7 bases and J gave up 6 bases, with 15 bases separating them.

Of note for this clonotype: At one end the junction does not follow the germline gene, possibly because of a read error. The chain joins TRBV6-6 to TRBJ1-6; the D is unclear. CDR1 MNHNY and CDR2 SVGAGI come from the germline V gene (reference sequence). The CDR3 totals 14 residues. Here the CDR3 DNA reads TGTGCCAGCAGTATGGTGGGATCCAATTCACCCCTCCATTTT. It encodes CASSMVGSNSPLHF.

This clonotype was recorded only once. The junction departs from germline at one end; a sequencing error may be responsible. The genes are TRBV4-1 and TRBJ2-7; tentatively, D is TRBD1 or TRBD2 (7 bases each). This CDR3 has 16 amino acids. The germline gives CDR1 MGHRA, CDR2 YSYEKL. The CDR3 DNA is TGCTCCAGCGGCCAGGGGGAGGGGCTTGGGTCCTACGAGCAGTACTTC. Its translation is CSSGQGEGLGSYEQYF.

A word on this clonotype: At one end the junction does not follow the germline gene, possibly because of a read error. The chain uses TRBV28 and TRBJ2-7; 10 bases are shared with TRBD1. This CDR3 has 14 amino acids. The germline V gene encodes CDR1 MDHEN and CDR2 SYDVKM. CDR3 in amino acids: CASRTGTGAYEHYF. In DNA, the CDR3 is TGTGCCAGCAGAACCGGGACAGGGGCCTACGAGCATTACTTT. The full variable domain, rest sourced from reference TRBV28 and TRBJ2-7, is DVKVTQSSRYLVKRTGEKVFLECVQDMDHENMFWYRQDPGLGLRLIYFSYDVKMKEKGDIPEGYSVSREKKERFSLILESASTNQTSMYLCASRTGTGAYEHYFGPGTRLTVT.

About this clonotype itself: Given a much more abundant clone one base away, this may be a read error. This chain joins TRBV6-8 and TRBJ2-1; D is ambiguous. Per the germline V gene, CDR1 is MNHGY and CDR2 is SAAAGT. The CDR3 length is 15 residues. CDR3 amino acids: CASSPGFIFSYEHFF. DNA for the CDR3: TGTGCCAGCAGTCCCGGATTTATATTTTCATATGAGCATTTCTTC.

This clonotype showed up just once. The rearrangement joins TRBV11-3 to TRBJ2-2; D call uncertain. This CDR3 region has 19 residues. The germline gives CDR1 SGHNT, CDR2 YENEEA. The V and J ends lost 6 bases and 4 bases respectively, with 27 bases between them. CDR3 coding DNA: TGTGCCAGCAGTCGTGATGACACGGTACTAACGGATCGCACCGGGGAGCTGTTTTTT. Protein product: CASSRDDTVLTDRTGELFF.

Details on this clonotype: The junction and the germline gene differ at one end; a read error may be behind it. V gene TRBV20-1 combines with J gene TRBJ1-2, with a tentative D call TRBD1 (5 bases). CDR3 size: 14 residues. Per the germline V gene, CDR1 is DFQATT and CDR2 is SNEGSKA (reference sequence). The CDR3, as DNA: TGCAGTGTTAGATCGCGCAGACAGAACTATGGCTACACCTTC. It encodes CSVRSRRQNYGYTF.

The chain employs TRBV6-5 and TRBJ1-5, with 8 positions matching TRBD1. Trimming cost V 5 bases and J 4 bases; bases outside gene matches: 4. CDR1 and CDR2 (germline): MNHEY, SVGAGI. The CDR3 length is 14 residues. The CDR3 DNA reads TGTGCCAGCAGTACCGGACAGGGAAATCAGCCCCAGCATTTT. Translating gives CASSTGQGNQPQHF.

This sequence joins TRBV6-1 and TRBJ1-5; weak D call: TRBD1 (6 bases). The germline V gene has CDR1 MNHNS and CDR2 SASEGT. Trimming removed 8 bases at V and 6 bases at J, with 17 bases between. There are 14 residues in the CDR3. DNA of the CDR3: TGTGCCAGCTGTTGGGCAGGGGTTGCTCAGCCCCAGCATTTT. Translated, it gives CASCWAGVAQPQHF.